A selection of T cell receptor beta chains follows, all from one sample in a study of cytomegalovirus exposure and HLA in healthy donors. TCRdb's copy holds only in-frame clones and misses some; the assay was immunoSEQ multiplex PCR. The data show about 53,000 clones, and the top ten clones hold roughly 2%. Sequenced input: PBMCs. These receptors all come from a woman younger than 35 in good health and CMV-seronegative. Both conserved end residues are part of each CDR3. Each record gives: J gene, D gene, V gene, CDR3 protein, CDR3 DNA. D genes are given only for firm matches.

J: TRBJ2-3; D: NA; V: TRBV4-1; CDR3: CASSQIEPGTSTQYF; DNA: TGCGCCAGCAGCCAAATCGAGCCGGGAACGAGTACGCAGTATTTT
J: TRBJ2-1; D: TRBD2; V: TRBV5-1; CDR3: CASSFGLAGDPQYNEQFF; DNA: TGCGCCAGCAGCTTTGGACTAGCGGGGGACCCCCAGTACAATGAGCAGTTCTTC
J: TRBJ2-1; D: TRBD2; V: TRBV6-5; CDR3: CASSYLAGGYHEQFF; DNA: TGTGCCAGCAGTTATCTAGCGGGAGGATACCATGAGCAGTTCTTC
J: TRBJ2-7; D: NA; V: TRBV7-9; CDR3: CASSLLREGVQYF; DNA: TGTGCCAGCAGCTTATTAAGGGAAGGGGTGCAGTACTTC
J: TRBJ2-1; D: NA; V: TRBV25-1; CDR3: CASSDPTGDNEQFF; DNA: TGTGCCAGCAGTGACCCGACCGGAGACAATGAGCAGTTCTTC
J: TRBJ1-2; D: NA; V: TRBV6-1; CDR3: CASSERVTAGTIGIF; DNA: TGTGCCAGCAGTGAACGGGTGACAGCGGGTACAATTGGGATCTTC
J: TRBJ1-1; D: NA; V: TRBV6-6; CDR3: CASRVRTEAFF; DNA: TGTGCCAGCAGAGTGAGGACTGAAGCTTTCTTT
J: TRBJ2-1; D: TRBD2; V: TRBV9; CDR3: CASSATSGDYNEQFF; DNA: TGTGCCAGCAGCGCAACTAGCGGGGACTACAATGAGCAGTTCTTC
J: TRBJ2-7; D: TRBD1; V: TRBV9; CDR3: CASSVATGVRDEQYF; DNA: TGTGCCAGCAGCGTAGCGACAGGGGTCAGGGACGAGCAGTACTTC
J: TRBJ1-2; D: NA; V: TRBV5-8; CDR3: CASSLWAREGGYTF; DNA: TGTGCCAGCAGCTTGTGGGCCAGGGAGGGAGGCTACACCTTC
J: TRBJ1-2; D: NA; V: TRBV10-3; CDR3: CAISEYQDWGYTF; DNA: TGTGCCATCAGTGAGTATCAAGACTGGGGCTACACCTTC
J: TRBJ1-2; D: NA; V: TRBV28; CDR3: CASRGNGYTF; DNA: TGTGCCAGCAGGGGCAATGGCTACACCTTC
J: TRBJ2-3; D: NA; V: TRBV7-2; CDR3: CASSRSGQSTDTQYF; DNA: TGTGCCAGCAGCCGAAGCGGACAGAGCACAGATACGCAGTATTTT
J: TRBJ2-1; D: NA; V: TRBV29-1; CDR3: CSGLAPTAYNEQFF; DNA: TGCAGCGGTCTAGCCCCCACCGCCTACAATGAGCAGTTCTTC
J: TRBJ2-7; D: TRBD1; V: TRBV18; CDR3: CASSPSGQGFYEQYF; DNA: TGTGCCAGCTCACCATCGGGACAGGGGTTCTACGAGCAGTACTTC
J: TRBJ2-1; D: TRBD1; V: TRBV5-1; CDR3: CASSWLDREKVSYNEQFF; DNA: TGCGCCAGCAGCTGGTTGGACAGGGAAAAGGTCTCCTACAATGAGCAGTTCTTC